This entry is about one TCR beta chain. Its target is unknown. The sample comes from a study of cytomegalovirus exposure and HLA in healthy donors. Study-wide results and limits: Later on, a genetic analysis was performed. It linked a missense variant in DCLRE1C with V- and J-gene trimming of TCR beta. Later on, an analysis found that several of the most significant clusters appeared to be linked to common viral pathogens, which included parvovirus B19. The study listed 150 to 200 cytomegalovirus-associated TCR beta chains.

The PCR employed 60 Vbeta primers together with 13 Jbeta primers. Assay: immunoSEQ multiplex PCR; the TCRdb copy retains only in-frame clones and omits some. In the table there are fewer than 200,000 clones, around 86% of which are singletons. V lost 3 bases to trimming and J lost 3 bases, with 9 bases between them. Germline CDR1 WNHNN, CDR2 SYGVQD (reference sequence). CDR3 length: 14 residues. This sequence was found in a male donor in good health and CMV-seronegative. Input material: PBMCs. The chain has TRBV10-1 and TRBJ1-3; weak D call: TRBD1 (6 bases). CDR3 residues: CASSDNRDGNTIYF. The CDR3 nucleotides are TGCGCCAGCAGTGATAACAGGGATGGAAACACCATATATTTT.